Here is one TCR beta chain with its context. The antigen is not known. This likely comes from a read error, as the CDR3 has no conserved phenylalanine or tryptophan at its end. The DNA is omitted, as the CDR3 cannot be located on it reliably, and the CDR3 follows TCRdb's listing. Run at survey level, the immunoSEQ assay was version v3.0. Data came from immunoSEQ multiplex PCR; TCRdb stores just in-frame clones and leaves some out. The sample carries roughly 5,000 clones, about three quarters recorded once. Germline V CDR1 and CDR2: MNHGY, SVAAGI. The CDR3 has 8 residues if both end residues are counted. These data originate in a study of long-term antiretroviral therapy in people with HIV. Study observations and caveats: Repertoire dominance by clones expanded before ART was seen at all time points. The study found narrower CDR3 length ranges in HIV repertoires than in controls. Blood collection from about 2003 to 2018 possibly occurred under older ART regimens. Information pertaining to ART adherence, viral resistance or therapeutic modifications was not obtained.

The TCR sequence derives from a man aged 35 to 55 with HIV. The chain employs TRBV6-9 and TRBJ2-3. Sequencing was performed on unsorted PBMCs, taken 1.8 years before starting antiretroviral therapy. CDR3 sequence reads: CASSYPSR.